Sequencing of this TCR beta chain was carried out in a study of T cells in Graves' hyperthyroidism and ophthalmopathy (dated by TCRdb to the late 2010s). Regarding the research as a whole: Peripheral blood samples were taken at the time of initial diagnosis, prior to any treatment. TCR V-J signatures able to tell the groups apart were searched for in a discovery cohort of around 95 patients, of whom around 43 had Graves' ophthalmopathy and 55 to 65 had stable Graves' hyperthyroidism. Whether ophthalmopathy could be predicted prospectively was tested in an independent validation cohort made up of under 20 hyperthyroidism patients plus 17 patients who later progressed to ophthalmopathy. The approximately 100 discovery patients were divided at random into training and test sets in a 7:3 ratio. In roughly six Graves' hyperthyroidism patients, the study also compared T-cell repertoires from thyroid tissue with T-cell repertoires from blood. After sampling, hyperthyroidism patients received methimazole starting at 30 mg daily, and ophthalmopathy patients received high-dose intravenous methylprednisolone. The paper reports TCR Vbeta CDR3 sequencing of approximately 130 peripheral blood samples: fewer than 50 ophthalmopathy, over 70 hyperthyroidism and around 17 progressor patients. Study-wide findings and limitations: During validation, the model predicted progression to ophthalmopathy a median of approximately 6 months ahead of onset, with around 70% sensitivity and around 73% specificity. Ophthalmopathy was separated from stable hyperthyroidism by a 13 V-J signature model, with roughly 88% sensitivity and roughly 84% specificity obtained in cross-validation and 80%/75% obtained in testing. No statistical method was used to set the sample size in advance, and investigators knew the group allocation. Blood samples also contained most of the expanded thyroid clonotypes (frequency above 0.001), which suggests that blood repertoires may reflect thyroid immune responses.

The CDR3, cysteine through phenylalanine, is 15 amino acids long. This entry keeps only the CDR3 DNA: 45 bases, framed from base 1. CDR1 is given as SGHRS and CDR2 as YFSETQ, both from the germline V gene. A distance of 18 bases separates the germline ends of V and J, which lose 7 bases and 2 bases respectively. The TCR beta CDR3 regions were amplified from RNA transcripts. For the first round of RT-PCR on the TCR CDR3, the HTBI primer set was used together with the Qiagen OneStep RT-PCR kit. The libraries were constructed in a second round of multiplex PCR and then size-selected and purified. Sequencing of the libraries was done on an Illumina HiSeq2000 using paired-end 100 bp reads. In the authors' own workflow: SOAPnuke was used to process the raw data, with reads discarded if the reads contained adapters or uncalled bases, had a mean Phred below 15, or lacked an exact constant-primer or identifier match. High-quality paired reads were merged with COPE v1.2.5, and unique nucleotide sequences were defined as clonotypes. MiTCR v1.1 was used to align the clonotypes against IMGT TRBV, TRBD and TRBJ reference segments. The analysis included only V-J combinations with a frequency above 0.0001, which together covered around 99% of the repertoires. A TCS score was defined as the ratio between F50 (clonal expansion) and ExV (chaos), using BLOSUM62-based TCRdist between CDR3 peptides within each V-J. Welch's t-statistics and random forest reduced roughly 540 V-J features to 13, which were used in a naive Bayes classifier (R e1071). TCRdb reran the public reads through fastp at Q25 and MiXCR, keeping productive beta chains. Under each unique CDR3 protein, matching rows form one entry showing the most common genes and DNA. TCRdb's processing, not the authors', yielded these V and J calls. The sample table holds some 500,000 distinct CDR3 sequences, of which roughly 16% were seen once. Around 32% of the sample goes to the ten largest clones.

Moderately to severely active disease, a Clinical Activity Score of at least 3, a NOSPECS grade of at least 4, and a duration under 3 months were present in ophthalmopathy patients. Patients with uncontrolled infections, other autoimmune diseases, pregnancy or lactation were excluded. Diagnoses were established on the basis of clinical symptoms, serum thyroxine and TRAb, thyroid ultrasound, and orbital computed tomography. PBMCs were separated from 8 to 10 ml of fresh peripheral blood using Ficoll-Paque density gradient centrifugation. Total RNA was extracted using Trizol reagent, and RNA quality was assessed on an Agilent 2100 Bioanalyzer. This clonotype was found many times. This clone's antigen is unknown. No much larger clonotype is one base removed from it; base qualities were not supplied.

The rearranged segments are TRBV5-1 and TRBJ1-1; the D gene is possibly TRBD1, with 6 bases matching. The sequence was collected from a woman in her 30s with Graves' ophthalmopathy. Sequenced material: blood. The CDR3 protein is CASSARDTLNTEAFF. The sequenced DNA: TGCGCCAGCTCTGCCCGGGACACTTTAAACACTGAAGCTTTCTTT.